One and the same sample provided the 16 T cell receptor beta chains below, sequenced in a study of blood T cell repertoires in COVID-19. Assay: immunoSEQ multiplex PCR; the TCRdb copy retains only in-frame clones and omits some. The sample includes approximately 210,000 clones, approximately 78% of them seen just once. The specimen was peripheral blood. These receptors were taken from a woman between 35 and 50 years old with acute or convalescent COVID-19.

The J gene is TRBJ2-3, the V gene TRBV5-6, with 9 bases fitting TRBD2. CDR1 is SGHDT and CDR2 is YYEEEE in the germline V gene. The CDR3 totals 15 residues. V dropped 1 base and J dropped 5; count of bases not matched to a gene: 5. The CDR3 reads CASSLKRGVGDTQYF. In nucleotides, the CDR3 is TGTGCCAGCAGCTTGAAGCGGGGGGTAGGAGATACGCAGTATTTT.

The chain uses TRBV4-2 and TRBJ2-7; 10 bases map to TRBD2. There are 16 residues in the CDR3. V was pared by 0 bases and J by 3 bases, with 5 bases of the junction left unmatched. Germline-derived CDR1 and CDR2 are LGHNA and YNFKEQ. This CDR3 reads CASSQDPSGGYYEQYF. The CDR3, as DNA: TGTGCCAGCAGCCAAGATCCTAGCGGGGGTTACTACGAGCAGTACTTC.

This sequence joins TRBV6-6 and TRBJ2-7, with 10 bases identical to TRBD1. The germline V gene has CDR1 MNHNY and CDR2 SVGAGI (reference sequence). V lost 5 bases and J lost 1; bases outside the gene matches: 5. CDR3 length: 15 residues. The CDR3 coding sequence is TGTGCCAGCAGTCCGCGGGACAGGGGTTCCTACGAGCAGTACTTC. As protein: CASSPRDRGSYEQYF.

The chain is built from TRBV20-1 and TRBJ2-4, with D possibly matching TRBD1 (6 bases). Trimming pared 6 bases from V and 7 bases from J, leaving 10 bases between. CDR1 is DFQATT, CDR2 SNEGSKA, per germline (reference sequence). The CDR3 covers 11 residues. CDR3 sequence reads: CSARTGNIQYF. The CDR3 coding sequence is TGCAGTGCGCGAACAGGGAACATTCAGTACTTC.

The rearrangement links TRBV18 to TRBJ2-1; 7 bases match TRBD2. The CDR3 spans 16 residues. Trimming at V came to 7 bases and at J to 8 bases, leaving 17 bases not matched to a gene. Germline V CDR1 and CDR2: KGHSH, LQKENI. The CDR3 loop reads CASLSSAGALGDEQFF. CDR3 DNA: TGTGCCAGCTTATCGTCGGCGGGAGCGTTGGGAGATGAGCAGTTCTTC. Filled out from reference TRBV18 and TRBJ2-1, the complete variable domain reads NAGVMQNPRHLVRRRGQEARLRCSPMKGHSHVYWYRQLPEEGLKFMVYLQKENIIDESGMPKERFSAEFPKEGPSILRIQQVVRGDSAAYFCASLSSAGALGDEQFFGPGTRLTVL.

The chain links TRBV20-1 to TRBJ1-1; no clear D gene. Germline V gene lookup returns CDR1 DFQATT and CDR2 SNEGSKA (reference sequence). V lost 2 bases and J 1 base, leaving 2 bases between the germline ends. The CDR3 has 11 amino acids. The CDR3, as DNA: TGCAGTGCTAGACAGAACACTGAAGCTTTCTTT. Its translation is CSARQNTEAFF.

The rearrangement joins TRBV5-1 to TRBJ2-2, with D possibly TRBD2 on 6 matching bases. Germline assignment: CDR1 SGHRS and CDR2 YFSETQ. This CDR3 is built from 17 residues. Trimming left V 4 bases short and J 4 bases short, with 20 bases between. The CDR3 loop reads CASSHASRGIGTGELFF. The CDR3 DNA reads as TGCGCCAGCAGCCACGCGTCTCGGGGGATTGGCACCGGGGAGCTGTTTTTT.

V is TRBV7-2 and J is TRBJ2-7; D is unresolved. V lost 3 bases, J lost 0 bases, and 6 bases lay in between. The germline CDR1 and CDR2 sequences are SGHTA and FQGNSA. The CDR3 is made up of 13 amino acids. The CDR3: CASSFDSSYEQYF. The CDR3 region has the DNA TGTGCCAGCAGCTTTGACTCCTCCTACGAGCAGTACTTC.

V and J are TRBV7-6 and TRBJ2-3; no definite D call. Trimming removed 0 bases from V and 2 bases from J, with 9 bases in between. In germline, CDR1 is SGHVS, CDR2 FNYEAQ. CDR3 length: 15 residues. The CDR3 is CASSLAGPFTDTQYF. In DNA, the CDR3 is TGTGCCAGCAGCTTAGCGGGCCCCTTCACAGATACGCAGTATTTT.

The rearrangement links TRBV7-3 to TRBJ2-7; 9 bases align to TRBD2. The V segment lost 2 bases and the J segment 4 bases; nucleotides outside the gene matches: 6. The length of the CDR3 is 15 residues. Germline CDR1 and CDR2: SGHTA and FQGTGA. The CDR3 region is CASSLEAGGPYEQYF. Here the CDR3 DNA reads TGTGCCAGCAGCTTAGAGGCGGGGGGGCCTTACGAGCAGTACTTC.

This chain links TRBV7-9 with TRBJ2-7; 11 bases fit TRBD1. The CDR3 spans 18 residues. Trimming cost V 2 bases and J 2 bases; bases outside gene matches: 11. Per germline, CDR1 SEHNR and CDR2 FQNEAQ (reference sequence). The CDR3 spells CASSLPGQGVVRPYEQYF. CDR3 sequence (DNA): TGTGCCAGCAGCTTACCGGGACAGGGGGTGGTTAGACCCTACGAGCAGTACTTC.

J is TRBJ2-1 and V is TRBV24-1; 8 nucleotides match TRBD2. CDR1 is KGHDR, CDR2 SFDVKD, per germline. The CDR3 is 15 amino acids. Trimming removed 4 bases from V and 4 bases from J; junction bases left unmatched: 5. The CDR3 region has the DNA TGTGCCACCAGTGACGCGGGAGGAAGTTACAATGAGCAGTTCTTC. It encodes CATSDAGGSYNEQFF.

This clone has just one count. In nucleotides, the CDR3 is TGCGCCAGCAGCCCGCGACAGGGTAACTATGGCTACACCTTC. It codes for CASSPRQGNYGYTF. The chain has TRBV5-1 and TRBJ1-2, with 7 bases lining up with TRBD1. Germline lookup yields CDR1 SGHRS and CDR2 YFSETQ. Trimming took 4 bases from V and 1 from J; bases not matched to a gene: 4. The CDR3 runs 14 residues.

V usage is TRBV6-5 and J usage is TRBJ2-7; the match to TRBD2 covers 16 bases. Germline lookup yields CDR1 MNHEY and CDR2 SVGAGI. V was pared by 4 bases and J by 10 bases, with 4 bases of the junction left unmatched. The CDR3 has 14 residues. CDR3 sequence (DNA): TGTGCCAGCAGTTCGGGACTAGCGGGGGGGCCTCAGTACTTC. Its translation is CASSSGLAGGPQYF.

The V and J genes are TRBV10-3 and TRBJ2-1, with 9 nucleotides matching TRBD2. This CDR3 comprises 11 residues. J gave up 9 bases and V 8 bases, and 2 bases lay outside the gene matches. Per the germline V gene, CDR1 is ENHRY and CDR2 is SYGVKD. The CDR3 nucleotides are TGTGCCATCCTACTAGCGGGTGAGCAGTTCTTC. This translates into CAILLAGEQFF.

This clone was counted a few times. The V and J genes are TRBV7-2 and TRBJ1-2, with 9 nucleotides matching TRBD1. The CDR3 loop spans 15 amino acids. The trim removed 5 bases at V and 0 bases at J, leaving 4 bases unmatched. Germline-derived CDR1 and CDR2 are SGHTA and FQGNSA. Written as DNA, the CDR3 is TGTGCCAGCAGCCGGGACAGGGCGGCTAACTATGGCTACACCTTC. Its protein product is CASSRDRAANYGYTF. The variable domain in full, with the rest retrieved from reference TRBV7-2 and TRBJ1-2, is GAGVSQSPSNKVTEKGKDVELRCDPISGHTALYWYRQSLGQGLEFLIYFQGNSAPDKSGLPSDRFSAERTGGSVSTLTIQRTQQEDSAVYLCASSRDRAANYGYTFGSGTRLTVV.